This TCR beta chain was recorded in a study of T cells after somatic rescue of genetic block. Profiled with immunoSEQ multiplex PCR; TCRdb holds only in-frame clones, not every one. Of around 15,000 clones in the sample, roughly two thirds were seen once. V lost 1 base and J lost 0; bases outside the gene matches: 5. CDR3 length equals 18 residues. Germline V lookup: CDR1 MDHEN, CDR2 SYDVKM. The chain has TRBV28 and TRBJ1-6, with 8 bases aligning to TRBD1. The receptor comes from a man aged 18 to 30. Sequencing was done on a sample of peripheral blood mononuclear cells (PBMCs). The CDR3 loop reads CASSLYRTGGSYNSPLHF. In DNA, the CDR3 is TGTGCCAGCAGTTTATACCGAACAGGGGGCTCCTATAATTCACCCCTCCACTTT.